The TCR beta chain under discussion was sequenced for a study of CD8 T cells in ankylosing spondylitis. Overall study results and limits: Characteristic, it appeared, of ankylosing spondylitis blood was a TCR beta motif of eight highly homologous variants. Disease-associated clonotypes exhibited CD8+ identity and were relatively infrequent in peripheral blood. Matched synovial fluid from ankylosing spondylitis patients was reported to be enriched for disease-linked clones. Both synovial fluid and blood in reactive arthritis had previously been reported to carry some motif variants.

Quantitative 5'-RACE with molecular barcodes produced the TCR beta libraries. TCRdb called the 5' RACE reads again in MiXCR, with one record for every CDR3 protein. The table includes hundreds of thousands of distinct CDR3 sequences, about an eighth detected once. Germline lookup yields CDR1 LGHNA and CDR2 YNFKEQ. The CDR3 runs to 17 residues. Germline trimming cut 0 bases from V and 5 bases from J; bases unmatched to any gene: 10. In this sample, this clonotype turned up many times. Its antigen is as yet unknown. This clonotype was sampled from a male donor with ankylosing spondylitis. The material sequenced was blood, either unsorted or a sorted T cell fraction (not recorded which). The rearrangement links TRBV4-2 to TRBJ2-5; 9 bases are a match to TRBD2. The CDR3 loop reads CASSQEGVAGARETQYF. CDR3 DNA sequence: TGTGCCAGCAGCCAAGAGGGCGTAGCGGGGGCCCGGGAGACCCAGTACTTC.